The sequence of this T cell receptor beta chain was determined in a study of T cells in Graves' hyperthyroidism and ophthalmopathy. Germline CDR1 is SQVTM and CDR2 is ANQGSEA. The CDR3 sequence is 13 residues long. Researchers took RNA transcripts and amplified the TCR beta CDR3 regions from them. A first-round RT-PCR of the TCR CDR3 used the HTBI primer set. TCRdb re-called the multiplex PCR reads with MiXCR, one entry per CDR3 protein. Here the sample spans roughly 500,000 distinct CDR3 sequences, around 50% being singletons. This TCR was recovered from an adult woman with Graves' disease, either hyperthyroidism or ophthalmopathy (not recorded which). The sample taken for sequencing was peripheral blood or thyroid tissue (not recorded which). This sequence joins TRBV29-1 and TRBJ2-7, with 7 bases aligning to TRBD2. The last part of the DNA fits TRBJ2-1 better; the J call may be wrong. The CDR3 loop reads CSAGEKRDVGQFF. In nucleotides, the CDR3 is TGCAGCGCCGGGGAGAAGCGGGACGTCGGGCAGTTCTTC.